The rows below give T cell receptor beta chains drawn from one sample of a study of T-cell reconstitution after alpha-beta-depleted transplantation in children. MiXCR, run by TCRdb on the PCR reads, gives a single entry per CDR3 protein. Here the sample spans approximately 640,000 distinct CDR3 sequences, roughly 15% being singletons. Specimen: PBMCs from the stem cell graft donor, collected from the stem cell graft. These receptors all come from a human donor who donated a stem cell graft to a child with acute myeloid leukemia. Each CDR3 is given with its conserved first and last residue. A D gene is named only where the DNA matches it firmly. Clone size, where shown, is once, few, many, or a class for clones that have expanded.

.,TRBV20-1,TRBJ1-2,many,CSAPGIAGYTF,TGCAGTGCTCCCGGCATAGCCGGCTACACCTTC
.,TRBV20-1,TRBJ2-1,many,CSARDLATDNEQFF,TGCAGTGCTAGAGATCTAGCGACTGACAATGAGCAGTTCTTC
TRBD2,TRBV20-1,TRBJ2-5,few,CSARDLAGDVETQYF,TGCAGTGCTAGAGATCTAGCGGGGGATGTAGAGACCCAGTACTTC
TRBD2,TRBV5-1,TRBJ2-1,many,CASSLDGGGGYNEQFF,TGCGCCAGCAGCTTGGACGGCGGGGGGGGGTACAATGAGCAGTTCTTC
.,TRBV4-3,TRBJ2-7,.,CASSQGGGAYEQYF,TGCGCCAGCAGCCAAGGGGGCGGAGCCTACGAGCAGTACTTC
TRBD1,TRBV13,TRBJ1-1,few,CASSLEVDRGAEAFF,TGTGCCAGCAGCTTAGAAGTCGACAGGGGAGCTGAAGCTTTCTTT
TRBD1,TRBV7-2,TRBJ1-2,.,CASRGQGTNLYGYTF,TGTGCCAGCAGGGGACAGGGGACTAACCTCTATGGCTACACCTTC
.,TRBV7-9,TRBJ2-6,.,CASSLMGISGANVLTF,TGTGCCAGCAGCTTAATGGGGATCTCTGGGGCCAACGTCCTGACTTTC
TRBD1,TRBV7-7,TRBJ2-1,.,CASSVDRANEQFF,TGTGCCAGCAGTGTGGACAGGGCCAATGAGCAGTTCTTC
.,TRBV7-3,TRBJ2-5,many,CASSLRAGYQETQYF,TGTGCCAGCAGCTTAAGAGCAGGGTACCAAGAGACCCAGTACTTC
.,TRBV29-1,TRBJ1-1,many,CSVRWGNTEAFF,TGCAGCGTGCGGTGGGGGAACACTGAAGCTTTCTTT
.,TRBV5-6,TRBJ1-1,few,CASSLGLPNTEAFF,TGTGCCAGCAGCTTGGGACTTCCGAACACTGAAGCTTTCTTT
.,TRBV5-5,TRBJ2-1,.,CASSLAWVRDEQFF,TGTGCCAGCAGCTTGGCCTGGGTGAGGGATGAGCAGTTCTTC